These 4 T cell receptor beta chains were sequenced from one sample in a study of T cell repertoires in cytomegalovirus infection. For these TCRs, the target antigens are not known. TCRdb reanalysed the reads using MiXCR and keeps one entry per CDR3 protein. The data contain fewer than 1,000,000 distinct CDR3 sequences, less than 35% of them seen just once; the ten biggest clones take up more than 13%. This sample comprised cultured CD8+ T cells from PBMCs, obtained from culture after CMV antigen stimulation. The receptors shown here come from a human donor in good health (CMV status not recorded). Some clones in this sample may be carry-over from other donors' samples.

This clonotype was recorded at least ten times. The chain is built from TRBV7-8 and TRBJ2-3; no clear D. Trimming removed 5 bases at V and 0 bases at J, with 15 bases between. CDR1 and CDR2 from the germline V gene are SGHVS and FQNEAQ. There are 16 residues in the CDR3. The DNA of the CDR3 is TGTGCCAGCAGCCCTGGGGTGTCTCCTAGCACAGATACGCAGTATTTT. This sequence encodes CASSPGVSPSTDTQYF.

The chain couples TRBV12-3 or TRBV12-4 to TRBJ2-5; perhaps TRBD1 as D (6 bases). V was clipped by 3 bases and J by 1 base, with 18 bases between them. The CDR3 consists of 17 residues. The CDR3 coding sequence is TGTGCCAGCAGTTTCGACCGCCTACAGGGTTTCCAAGAGACCCAGTACTTC. Its protein is CASSFDRLQGFQETQYF.

Concerning this clonotype itself: Relative to the germline gene, one junction end is altered; a read error may explain this. The genes are TRBV7-4 and TRBJ1-1, with no clear D. CDR1 SGHVT and CDR2 SQSDAQ come from the germline V gene. The CDR3 runs 11 residues. CDR3 amino acids: CANSPNTEAFF. Here the CDR3 DNA reads TGTGCCAACAGCCCCAATACTGAAGCTTTCTTT. Filled out from reference TRBV7-4 and TRBJ1-1, the complete variable domain reads GAGVSQSPRYKVAKRGRDVALRCDSISGHVTLYWYRQTLGQGSEVLTYSQSDAQRDKSGRPSGRFSAERPERSVSTLKIQRTEQGDSAVYLCANSPNTEAFFGQGTRLTVV.

The V and J genes are TRBV10-3 and TRBJ2-2; 14 bases map to TRBD2. Per germline, CDR1 ENHRY and CDR2 SYGVKD. The CDR3 has 19 amino acids. V trimming: 3 bases; J trimming: 0 bases; junction bases outside the gene matches: 6. The CDR3 DNA is TGTGCCATCAGTGACCTTGGACTAGCGGGGGGCGCGAACACCGGGGAGCTGTTTTTT. Translation: CAISDLGLAGGANTGELFF.